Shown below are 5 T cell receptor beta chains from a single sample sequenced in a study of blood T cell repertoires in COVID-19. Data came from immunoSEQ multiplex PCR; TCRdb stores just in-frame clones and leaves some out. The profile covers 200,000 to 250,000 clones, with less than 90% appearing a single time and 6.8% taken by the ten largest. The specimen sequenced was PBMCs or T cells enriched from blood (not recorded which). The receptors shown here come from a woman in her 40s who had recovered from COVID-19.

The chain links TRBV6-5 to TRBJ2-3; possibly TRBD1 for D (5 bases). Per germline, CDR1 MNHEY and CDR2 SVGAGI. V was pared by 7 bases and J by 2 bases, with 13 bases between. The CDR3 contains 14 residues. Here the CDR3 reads CASTFNRYTDTQYF. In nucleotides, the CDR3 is TGTGCCAGCACTTTTAACAGGTACACAGATACGCAGTATTTT.

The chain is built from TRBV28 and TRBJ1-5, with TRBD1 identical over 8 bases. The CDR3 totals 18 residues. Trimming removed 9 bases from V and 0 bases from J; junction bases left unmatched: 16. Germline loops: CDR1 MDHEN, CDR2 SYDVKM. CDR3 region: CASLDGAGGGYSNQPQHF. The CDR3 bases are TGTGCCAGTTTAGACGGGGCAGGGGGCGGGTATAGCAATCAGCCCCAGCATTTT.

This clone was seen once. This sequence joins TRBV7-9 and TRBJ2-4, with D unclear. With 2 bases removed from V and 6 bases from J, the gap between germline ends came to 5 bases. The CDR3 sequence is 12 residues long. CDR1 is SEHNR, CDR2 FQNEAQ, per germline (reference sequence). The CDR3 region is CASSLTGNIQYF. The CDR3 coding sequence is TGTGCCAGCAGCTTAACTGGAAACATTCAGTACTTC. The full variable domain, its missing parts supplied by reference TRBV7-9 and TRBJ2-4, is DTGVSQNPRHKITKRGQNVTFRCDPISEHNRLYWYRQTLGQGPEFLTYFQNEAQLEKSRLLSDRFSAERPKGSFSTLEIQRTEQGDSAMYLCASSLTGNIQYFGAGTRLSVL.

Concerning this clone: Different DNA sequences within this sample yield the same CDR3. The CDR3 loop is CASSLNRNTEAFF. The CDR3 DNA follows: TGTGCCAGCAGCCTAAACAGGAACACTGAAGCTTTCTTT. V gene TRBV11-3 combines with J gene TRBJ1-1; no clear D gene. Deletions cut 5 bases from V and 1 base from J, with 8 bases between. Germline V gene lookup returns CDR1 SGHNT and CDR2 YENEEA. This CDR3 has 13 amino acids.

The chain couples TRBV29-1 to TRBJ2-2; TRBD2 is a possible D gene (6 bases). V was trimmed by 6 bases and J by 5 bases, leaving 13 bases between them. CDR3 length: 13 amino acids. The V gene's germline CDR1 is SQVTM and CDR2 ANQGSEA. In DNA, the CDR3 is TGCAGCGTCGCCGAGGCGGGGACCGGGGAGCTGTTTTTT. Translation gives CSVAEAGTGELFF.